The present T cell receptor (beta chain) was sequenced within a study of cytomegalovirus exposure and HLA in healthy donors (dated 2017 in TCRdb). In terms of the full investigation: According to a later analysis, one platform produced both the roughly 130 validation repertoires and the roughly 640 repertoires of the first cohort. High-throughput TCR immunosequencing, statistical association of individual TCRs with disease status, and machine learning were combined to predict cytomegalovirus infection status. The study aimed to test whether cataloging public T cell receptors could reveal signatures of past pathogen exposure. Along with the approximately 700-subject first cohort, a separate validation cohort of more than 90 different subjects was used.

The receptor library was made with the immunoSEQ multiplex PCR assay. As for how the authors treated the data: To diagnose cytomegalovirus status from the catalog of TCR beta chain sequences, a statistical classification framework was built. Not all clones reach the TCRdb copy of this immuneACCESS table, which keeps in-frame sequences only. Checked studies attribute under half of the gap to unresolved V genes and leave the rest unexplained. The V and J calls and clone size come from that table; D and trimming were worked out from the DNA. For this sample there are around 61,000 clones; around 94% appear just once. The ten biggest clones cover roughly 1.1% of the sample. The donors were included in the validation cohort of over a hundred subjects, a group kept apart from the roughly 610-subject first cohort. Turning to this clone: This receptor's antigen is unknown. Within one base of it there is no much larger clone, and no base qualities were kept.

Findings and caveats that apply to the study as a whole: The classifier was reported to diagnose cytomegalovirus status with high specificity and sensitivity in both the original cohort and the validation cohort. Most TCR sequences were seen in very few donors, while some public TCRs were found in many individuals. A later analysis lacked HLA typing for the validation cohort, so it scored co-occurrence in that cohort across all 120 repertoires. Of the cluster scores, 85% to 95% were above 0 in a later analysis, which found that TCRs clustered in the first cohort also tended to co-occur in the 120 validation repertoires. It was suggested by the authors that the approach could potentially be generalized to other disease states and immunological phenotypes. The study listed 164 TCR beta chains as associated with cytomegalovirus. A few of the identified cytomegalovirus-associated TCR beta chains were confirmed in vitro to be specific for cytomegalovirus antigens.

The CDR3 has 16 amino acids, counting the end cysteine and phenylalanine. Only the CDR3 DNA stays, 48 bases, in frame from base 1. CDR1 and CDR2 are read off the germline V gene as SGHTA and FQGNSA. V is trimmed back by 6 bases and J by 10 bases, and the junction contains 11 bases that no gene match accounts for. The sample was PBMCs. The receptor was isolated from a man aged 18 to 29 in good health and CMV-seronegative. The sequence links TRBV7-2 to TRBJ2-1; 14 bases in the middle match TRBD2. The nucleotide sequence is given as TGTGCCAGCAGGCAAATCGGGACTAGCGGGAGAGGGGAGCAGTTCTTC. It codes for CASRQIGTSGRGEQFF. When the CDR3 is completed using the reference TRBV7-2 and TRBJ2-1 genes on either side, the full variable domain is GAGVSQSPSNKVTEKGKDVELRCDPISGHTALYWYRQSLGQGLEFLIYFQGNSAPDKSGLPSDRFSAERTGGSVSTLTIQRTQQEDSAVYLCASRQIGTSGRGEQFFGPGTRLTVL.